The 3 T cell receptor beta chains presented below share a single source sample, sequenced in a study of response to subunit inactivated influenza vaccine. Via MiXCR, TCRdb re-called the RT-PCR reads, giving one row per CDR3 protein. The table has 500,000 to 600,000 distinct CDR3 sequences, less than 15% seen once. The sequencing here drew on PBMCs from blood, taken about 11 days after vaccination. The receptors come from a man aged 50 to 60 who received an inactivated influenza vaccine.

This clonotype was counted a few times. The CDR3 DNA sequence: TGTGCCAGCAGTATCCGGGACAGGGGAACCGGGGAGCTGTTTTTT. Encoded protein: CASSIRDRGTGELFF. V usage is TRBV6-1 and J usage is TRBJ2-2, with TRBD1 identical over 10 bases. The CDR3 spans 15 residues. Germline assignment: CDR1 MNHNS and CDR2 SASEGT. Trimming took 5 bases from V and 5 from J; bases not matched to a gene: 5.

The V and J genes are TRBV15 and TRBJ2-3; perhaps TRBD2 as D (6 bases). The CDR3 consists of 15 residues. Germline V gene data show CDR1 as LNHNV and CDR2 as YYDKDF (reference sequence). With 5 bases removed from V and 2 bases from J, the gap between germline ends came to 14 bases. DNA of the CDR3: TGTGCCACCAGCGCCCGGAGGGCCTACACAGATACGCAGTATTTT. It specifies CATSARRAYTDTQYF.

This clonotype has just a few counts. The J gene is TRBJ1-1, the V gene TRBV12-3 or TRBV12-4; D ambiguous. V was cut by 3 bases and J by 1 base, with 9 bases left in between. This CDR3 has 14 amino acids. CDR3 in DNA: TGTGCCAGCAGTTTCACAGAAAAGAACACTGAAGCTTTCTTT. Protein: CASSFTEKNTEAFF.